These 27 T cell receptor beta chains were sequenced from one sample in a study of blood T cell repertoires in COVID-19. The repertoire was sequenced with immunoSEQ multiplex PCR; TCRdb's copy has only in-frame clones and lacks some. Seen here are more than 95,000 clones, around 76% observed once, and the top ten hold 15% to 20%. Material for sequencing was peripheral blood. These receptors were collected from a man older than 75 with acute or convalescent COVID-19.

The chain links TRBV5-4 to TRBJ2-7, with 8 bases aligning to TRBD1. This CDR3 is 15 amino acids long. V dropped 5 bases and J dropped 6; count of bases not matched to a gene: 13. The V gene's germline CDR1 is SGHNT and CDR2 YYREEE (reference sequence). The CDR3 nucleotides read TGTGCCAGCAGGGACCCTGCAGGGGGCGTAGGCGAGCAGTACTTC. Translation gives CASRDPAGGVGEQYF.

This CDR3 reads CASSPREQGNSPLHF. The CDR3 bases are TGTGCCAGCTCCCCCAGGGAACAGGGGAATTCACCCCTCCACTTT. This chain connects TRBV18 to TRBJ1-6, with TRBD1 matching 7 bases. The CDR3 totals 15 residues. Trimming cost V 6 bases and J 7 bases; bases outside gene matches: 9. The germline CDR1 and CDR2 sequences are KGHSH and LQKENI.

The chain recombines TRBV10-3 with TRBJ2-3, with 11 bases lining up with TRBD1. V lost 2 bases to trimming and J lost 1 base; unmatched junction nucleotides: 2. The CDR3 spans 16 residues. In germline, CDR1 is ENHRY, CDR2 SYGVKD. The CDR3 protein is CAISEGDRGGTDTQYF. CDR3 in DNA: TGTGCCATCAGTGAGGGGGACAGGGGGGGCACAGATACGCAGTATTTT.

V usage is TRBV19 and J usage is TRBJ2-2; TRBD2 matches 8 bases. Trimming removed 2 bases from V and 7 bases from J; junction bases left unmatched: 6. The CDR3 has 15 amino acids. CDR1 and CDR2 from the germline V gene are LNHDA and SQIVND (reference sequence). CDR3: CASSISGGRNGELFF. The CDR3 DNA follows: TGTGCCAGTAGTATATCGGGAGGGAGAAACGGGGAGCTGTTTTTT.

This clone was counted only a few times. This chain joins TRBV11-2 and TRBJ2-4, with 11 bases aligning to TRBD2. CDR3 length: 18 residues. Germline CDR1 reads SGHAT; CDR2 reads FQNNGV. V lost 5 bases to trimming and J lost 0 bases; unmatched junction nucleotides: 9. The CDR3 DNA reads TGTGCCAGCAGCAACGGGACTAGCGGATACCTAGCCAAAAACATTCAGTACTTC. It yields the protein CASSNGTSGYLAKNIQYF.

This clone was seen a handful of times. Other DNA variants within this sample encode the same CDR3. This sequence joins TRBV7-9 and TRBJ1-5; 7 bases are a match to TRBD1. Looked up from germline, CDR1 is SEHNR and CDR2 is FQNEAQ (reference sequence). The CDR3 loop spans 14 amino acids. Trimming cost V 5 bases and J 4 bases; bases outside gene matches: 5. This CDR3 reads CASSPGTANQPQHF. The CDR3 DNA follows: TGTGCCAGCAGCCCGGGGACAGCTAATCAGCCCCAGCATTTT.

In nucleotides, the CDR3 is TGTGCCAGCAGCCAAGAAGGCGCGGGGAGCACAGATACGCAGTATTTT. Amino acids: CASSQEGAGSTDTQYF. This chain links TRBV3-1 (or the pseudogene TRBV3-2) with TRBJ2-3, with a possible D match to TRBD2 (6 bases). CDR3 length: 16 amino acids. Trimming stripped 0 bases from V and 0 bases from J, with 10 bases between. Per germline, CDR1 LGHDT and CDR2 YNNKEL (reference sequence).

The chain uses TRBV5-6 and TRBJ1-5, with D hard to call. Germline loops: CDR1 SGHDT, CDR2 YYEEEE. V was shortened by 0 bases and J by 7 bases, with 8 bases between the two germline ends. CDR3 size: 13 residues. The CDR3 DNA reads TGTGCCAGCAGCTTGGGGCAGTTGCAGCCCCAGCATTTT. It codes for CASSLGQLQPQHF.

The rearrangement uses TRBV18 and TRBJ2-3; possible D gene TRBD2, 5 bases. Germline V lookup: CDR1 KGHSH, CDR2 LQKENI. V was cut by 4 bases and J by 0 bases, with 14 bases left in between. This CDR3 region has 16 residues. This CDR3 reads CASSLSGLSSTDTQYF. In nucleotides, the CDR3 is TGTGCCAGCTCACTAAGCGGTCTTTCTAGCACAGATACGCAGTATTTT. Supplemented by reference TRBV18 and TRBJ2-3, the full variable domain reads NAGVMQNPRHLVRRRGQEARLRCSPMKGHSHVYWYRQLPEEGLKFMVYLQKENIIDESGMPKERFSAEFPKEGPSILRIQQVVRGDSAAYFCASSLSGLSSTDTQYFGPGTRLTVL.

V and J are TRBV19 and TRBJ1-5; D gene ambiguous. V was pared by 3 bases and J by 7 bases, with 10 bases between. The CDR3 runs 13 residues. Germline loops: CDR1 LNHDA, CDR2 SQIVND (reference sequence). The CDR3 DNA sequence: TGTGCCAGTAGTATTGAGGGAGTCCAGCCCCAGCATTTT. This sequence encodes CASSIEGVQPQHF.

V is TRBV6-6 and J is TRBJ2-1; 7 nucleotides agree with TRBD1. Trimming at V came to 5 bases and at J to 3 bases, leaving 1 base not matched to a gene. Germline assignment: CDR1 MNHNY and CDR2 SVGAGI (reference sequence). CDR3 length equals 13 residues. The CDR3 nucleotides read TGTGCCAGCAGTCGGGACAGCTACAATGAGCAGTTCTTC. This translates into CASSRDSYNEQFF.

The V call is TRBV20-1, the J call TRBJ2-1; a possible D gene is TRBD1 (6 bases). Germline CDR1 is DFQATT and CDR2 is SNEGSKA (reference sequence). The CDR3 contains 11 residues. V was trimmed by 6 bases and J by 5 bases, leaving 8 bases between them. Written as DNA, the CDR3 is TGCAGTGCGGGGGCAAACAATGAGCAGTTCTTC. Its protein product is CSAGANNEQFF.

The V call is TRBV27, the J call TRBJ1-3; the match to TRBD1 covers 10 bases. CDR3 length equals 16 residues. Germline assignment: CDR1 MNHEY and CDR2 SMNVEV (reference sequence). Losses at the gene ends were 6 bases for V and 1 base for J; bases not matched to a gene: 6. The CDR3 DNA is TGTGCCAGCAGCCCGAGGGGACAGGGGTCTGGAAACACCATATATTTT. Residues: CASSPRGQGSGNTIYF.

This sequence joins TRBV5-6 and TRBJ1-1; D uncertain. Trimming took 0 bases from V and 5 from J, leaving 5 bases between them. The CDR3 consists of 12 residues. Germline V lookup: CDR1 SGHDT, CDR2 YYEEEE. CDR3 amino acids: CASSLALTEAFF. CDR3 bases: TGTGCCAGCAGCTTGGCTCTGACTGAAGCTTTCTTT.

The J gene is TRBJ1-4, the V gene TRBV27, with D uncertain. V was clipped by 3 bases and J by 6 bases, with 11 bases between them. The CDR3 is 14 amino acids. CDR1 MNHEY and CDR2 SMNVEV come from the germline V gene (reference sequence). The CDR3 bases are TGTGCCAGCAGTTTTCGGGGAAACTATGAAAAACTGTTTTTT. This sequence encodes CASSFRGNYEKLFF.

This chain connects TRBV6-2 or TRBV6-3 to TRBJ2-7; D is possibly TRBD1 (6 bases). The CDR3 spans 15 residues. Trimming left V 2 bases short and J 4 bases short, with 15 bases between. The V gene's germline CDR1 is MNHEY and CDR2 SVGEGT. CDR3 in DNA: TGTGCCAGCAGTTACATCAGGGGCAGTGTTTACGAGCAGTACTTC. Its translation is CASSYIRGSVYEQYF.

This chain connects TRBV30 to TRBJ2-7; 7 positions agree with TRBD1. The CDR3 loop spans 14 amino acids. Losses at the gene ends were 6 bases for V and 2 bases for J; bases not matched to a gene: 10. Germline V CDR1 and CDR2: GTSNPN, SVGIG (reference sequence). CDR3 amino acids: CACYTGAPTYEQYF. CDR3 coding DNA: TGTGCCTGCTATACAGGGGCGCCAACCTACGAGCAGTACTTC.

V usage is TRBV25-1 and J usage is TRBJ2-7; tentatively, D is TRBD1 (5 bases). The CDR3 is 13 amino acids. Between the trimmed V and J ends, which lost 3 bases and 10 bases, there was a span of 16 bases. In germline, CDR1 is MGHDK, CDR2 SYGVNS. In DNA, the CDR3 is TGTGCCAGCAGTGATAGACTTACAGGAGATCAGTACTTC. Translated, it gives CASSDRLTGDQYF.

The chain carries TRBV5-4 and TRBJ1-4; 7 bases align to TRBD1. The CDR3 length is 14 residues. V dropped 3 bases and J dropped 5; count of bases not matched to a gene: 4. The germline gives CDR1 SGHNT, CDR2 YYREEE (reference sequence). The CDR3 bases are TGTGCCAGCAGCTCGTCAGGGGGGAATGAAAAACTGTTTTTT. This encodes CASSSSGGNEKLFF.

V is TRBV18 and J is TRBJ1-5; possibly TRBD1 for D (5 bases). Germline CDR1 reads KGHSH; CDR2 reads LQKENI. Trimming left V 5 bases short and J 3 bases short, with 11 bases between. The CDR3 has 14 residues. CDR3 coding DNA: TGTGCCAGCTCAAGGGAGGGGCCCAATCAGCCCCAGCATTTT. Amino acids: CASSREGPNQPQHF.

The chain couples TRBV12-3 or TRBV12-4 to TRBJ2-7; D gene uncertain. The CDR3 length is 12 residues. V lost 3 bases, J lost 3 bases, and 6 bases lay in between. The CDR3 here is CASSLSNYEQYF. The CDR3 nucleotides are TGTGCCAGCAGTTTGAGCAACTACGAGCAGTACTTC.

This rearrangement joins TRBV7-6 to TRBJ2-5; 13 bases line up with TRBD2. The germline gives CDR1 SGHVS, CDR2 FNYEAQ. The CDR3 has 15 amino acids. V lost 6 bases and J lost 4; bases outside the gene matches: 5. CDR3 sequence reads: CASRGTSGGAETQYF. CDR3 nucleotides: TGTGCCAGCAGGGGTACTAGCGGGGGGGCAGAGACCCAGTACTTC.

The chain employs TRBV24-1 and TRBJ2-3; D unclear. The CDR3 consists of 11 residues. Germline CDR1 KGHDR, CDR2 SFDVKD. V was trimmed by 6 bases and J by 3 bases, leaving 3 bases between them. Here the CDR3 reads CATSLTDTQYF. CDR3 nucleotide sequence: TGTGCCACCAGTCTTACAGATACGCAGTATTTT.

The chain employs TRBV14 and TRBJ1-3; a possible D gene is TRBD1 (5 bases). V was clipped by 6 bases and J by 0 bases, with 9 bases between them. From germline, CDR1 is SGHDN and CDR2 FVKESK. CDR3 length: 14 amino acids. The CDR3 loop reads CASRGQDSGNTIYF. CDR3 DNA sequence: TGTGCCAGCAGAGGACAAGACTCTGGAAACACCATATATTTT.

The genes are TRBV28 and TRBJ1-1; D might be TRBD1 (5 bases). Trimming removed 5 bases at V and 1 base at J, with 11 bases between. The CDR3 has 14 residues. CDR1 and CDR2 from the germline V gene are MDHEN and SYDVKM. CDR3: CASSNVGGNTEAFF. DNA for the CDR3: TGTGCCAGCAGTAACGTGGGGGGGAACACTGAAGCTTTCTTT.

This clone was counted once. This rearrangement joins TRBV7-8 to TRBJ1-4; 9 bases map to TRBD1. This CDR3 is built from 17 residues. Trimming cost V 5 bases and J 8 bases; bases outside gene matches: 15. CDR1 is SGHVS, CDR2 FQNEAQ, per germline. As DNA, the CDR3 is TGTGCCAGCAGCCCAGGGACAGGGTTGGGTTTAATGGAAAAACTGTTTTTT. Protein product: CASSPGTGLGLMEKLFF.

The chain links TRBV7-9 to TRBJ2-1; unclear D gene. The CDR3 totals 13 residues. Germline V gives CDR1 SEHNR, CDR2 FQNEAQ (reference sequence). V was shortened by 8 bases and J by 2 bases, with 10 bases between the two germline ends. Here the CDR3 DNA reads TGTGCCAGCGGTAGCTTCCCCTACAATGAGCAGTTCTTC. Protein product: CASGSFPYNEQFF.